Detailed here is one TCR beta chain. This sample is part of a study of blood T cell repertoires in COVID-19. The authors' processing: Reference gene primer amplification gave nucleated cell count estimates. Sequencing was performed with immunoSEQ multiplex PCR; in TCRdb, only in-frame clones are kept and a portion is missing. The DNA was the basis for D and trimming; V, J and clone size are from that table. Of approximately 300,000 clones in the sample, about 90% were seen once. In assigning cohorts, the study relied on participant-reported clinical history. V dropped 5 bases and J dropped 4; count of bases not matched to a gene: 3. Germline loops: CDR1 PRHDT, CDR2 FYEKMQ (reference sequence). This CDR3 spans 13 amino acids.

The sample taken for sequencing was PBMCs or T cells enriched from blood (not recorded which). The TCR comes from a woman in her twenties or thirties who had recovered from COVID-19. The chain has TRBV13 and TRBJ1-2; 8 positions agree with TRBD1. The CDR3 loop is CASSPTGGYGYTF. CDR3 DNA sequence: TGTGCCAGCAGCCCTACAGGGGGCTATGGCTACACCTTC. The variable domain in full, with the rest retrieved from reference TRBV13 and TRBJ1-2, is AAGVIQSPRHLIKEKRETATLKCYPIPRHDTVYWYQQGPGQDPQFLISFYEKMQSDKGSIPDRFSAQQFSDYHSELNMSSLELGDSALYFCASSPTGGYGYTFGSGTRLTVV.